The entry below gives a single T cell receptor beta chain sequence along with its context. The source of the sample is a study of blood T cell repertoires in COVID-19. Across the study: Acute and convalescent COVID-19 samples came from the United States, Italy and Spain. In each case, the material was cDNA or gDNA derived from T cells, B-cell-depleted T cells, or PBMCs.

Germline V gene data show CDR1 as SGHVS and CDR2 as FQNEAQ. The CDR3 spans 16 residues. Trimming cost V 5 bases and J 3 bases; bases outside gene matches: 9. Original methodology: How many nucleated cells were present was estimated from reference gene primer amplification. The data were produced by immunoSEQ multiplex PCR, yet TCRdb's version contains in-frame clones alone and is incomplete. Clone size and the V and J calls come from that table; the DNA yielded D and trimming. The sample contains about 360,000 clones, approximately 86% of which appear only once. Sequencing was carried out using peripheral blood. This TCR was sampled from a human donor in a cohort sampled during active COVID-19. V is TRBV7-8 and J is TRBJ2-3; 9 bases align to TRBD2. CDR3 nucleotide sequence: TGTGCCAGCAGCGGAGAATCAGCGGGGGGTACAGATACGCAGTATTTT. Its protein product is CASSGESAGGTDTQYF.